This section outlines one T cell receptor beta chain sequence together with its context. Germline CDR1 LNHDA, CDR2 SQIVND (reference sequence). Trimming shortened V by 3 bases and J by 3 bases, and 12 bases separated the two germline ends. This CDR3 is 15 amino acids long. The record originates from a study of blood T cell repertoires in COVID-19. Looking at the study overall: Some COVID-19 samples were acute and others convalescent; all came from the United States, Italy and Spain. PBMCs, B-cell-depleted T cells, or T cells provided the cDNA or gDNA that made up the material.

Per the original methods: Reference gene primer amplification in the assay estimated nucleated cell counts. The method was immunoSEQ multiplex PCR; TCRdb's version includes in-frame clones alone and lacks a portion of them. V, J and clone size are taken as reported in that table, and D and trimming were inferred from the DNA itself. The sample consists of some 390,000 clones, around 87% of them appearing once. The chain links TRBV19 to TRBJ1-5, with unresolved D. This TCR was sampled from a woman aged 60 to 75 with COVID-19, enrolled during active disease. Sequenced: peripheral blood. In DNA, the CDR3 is TGTGCCAGTAGTATTTTATCAGGTAACAATCAGCCCCAGCATTTT. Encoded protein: CASSILSGNNQPQHF.